These 21 T cell receptor beta chains were all obtained from the same sample, sequenced in a study of CD8+ T cells in alopecia areata. Treatment defined: oral pan-JAK inhibitor, 5-10 mg twice daily. RNA extraction and reverse transcription yielded cDNA as sequencing template. The protocol was immunoSEQ multiplex PCR, while the TCRdb copy is restricted to in-frame clones and leaves out a portion. The profile shows hundreds of thousands of clones, approximately 65% of them singletons. The sample was CD4+ T cells sorted from blood, taken between weeks 43 and 45, from a patient treated with tofacitinib. These receptors originate from a human donor with alopecia areata.

This clone was detected only a few times. The chain is built from TRBV28 and TRBJ1-1; D is ambiguous. In germline, CDR1 is MDHEN, CDR2 SYDVKM. The length of the CDR3 is 14 residues. V lost 2 bases, J lost 3 bases, and 10 bases lay in between. CDR3 in amino acids: CASSLPQFYTEAFF. The DNA for the CDR3 is TGTGCCAGCAGTTTACCCCAATTTTACACTGAAGCTTTCTTT.

In this sample, this clone turned up once. The chain combines TRBV5-1 with TRBJ1-2; D gene unclear. Trimming took off 5 bases at V and 4 bases at J, with 15 bases between the two ends. Germline CDR1 SGHRS, CDR2 YFSETQ. The length of the CDR3 is 14 residues. In nucleotides, the CDR3 is TGCGCCAGCAGTATGGATGGTAGTGGCTATGGCTACACCTTC. Translated: CASSMDGSGYGYTF.

The chain couples TRBV2 to TRBJ1-1; possibly TRBD1 for D (6 bases). Germline-derived CDR1 and CDR2 are SNHLY and FYNNEI. The CDR3 runs 14 residues. Deletions cut 3 bases from V and 6 bases from J, with 14 bases between. CDR3 sequence: CASSDLAGEAEAFF. CDR3 sequence (DNA): TGTGCCAGCAGTGATCTGGCAGGGGAAGCTGAAGCTTTCTTT.

This clone has only one observation. The chain uses TRBV5-1 and TRBJ1-1, with D possibly matching TRBD1 (6 bases). The CDR3 is 14 residues long. The germline V and J ends were trimmed by 4 bases and 1 base, with 11 bases remaining between them. Germline CDR1 reads SGHRS; CDR2 reads YFSETQ. The CDR3 region is CASSLLQGNTEAFF. The CDR3 DNA follows: TGCGCCAGCAGCCTCTTACAGGGGAACACTGAAGCTTTCTTT.

The genes are TRBV30 and TRBJ2-6; no clear D gene. CDR3 length equals 14 residues. Between the trimmed V and J ends, which lost 3 bases and 0 bases, there was a span of 6 bases. The germline gives CDR1 GTSNPN, CDR2 SVGIG (reference sequence). The CDR3 coding sequence is TGTGCCTGGAGCACACTCTCTGGGGCCAACGTCCTGACTTTC. Translating gives CAWSTLSGANVLTF.

Regarding this clone: Lacking the conserved final phenylalanine or tryptophan, this CDR3 likely reflects a read error. The DNA is omitted, as the CDR3 cannot be located on it reliably, and the CDR3 follows TCRdb's listing. This chain uses TRBV2 with TRBJ1-2. The CDR3 length is 14 residues, termini included. The germline V gene encodes CDR1 SNHLY and CDR2 FYNNEI. CDR3 sequence reads: CASSGTAGREVPFI.

The gene calls are TRBV11-3 and TRBJ2-1; D remains ambiguous. V lost 5 bases and J 6 bases, leaving 11 bases between the germline ends. Germline CDR1 is SGHNT and CDR2 is YENEEA. CDR3 length equals 13 residues. Written as DNA, the CDR3 is TGTGCCAGCAGCCATAAGCGAATCAATGAGCAGTTCTTC. Its translation: CASSHKRINEQFF.

This chain joins TRBV9 and TRBJ2-1; TRBD2 aligns across 8 bases. The CDR3 loop spans 17 amino acids. The germline CDR1 and CDR2 sequences are SGDLS and YYNGEE. V lost 4 bases to trimming and J lost 4 bases; unmatched junction nucleotides: 13. As DNA, the CDR3 is TGTGCCAGCAGCCCCCGCGGGGGAGCGGGGGTATACAATGAGCAGTTCTTC. This codes for CASSPRGGAGVYNEQFF.

This clone was detected only a few times. This chain connects TRBV5-6 to TRBJ2-7, with D unclear. Germline assignment: CDR1 SGHDT and CDR2 YYEEEE. The V end was cut by 2 bases, the J end by 5 bases, with 5 bases between. The CDR3 extends over 11 amino acids. CDR3 protein: CASSLRDEQYF. The CDR3 coding sequence is TGTGCCAGCAGCTTAAGGGACGAGCAGTACTTC.

The rearrangement joins TRBV29-1 to TRBJ2-7, with D unresolved. V shed 5 bases and J shed 4 bases, with 9 bases lying between them. The CDR3 is made up of 11 amino acids. The germline gives CDR1 SQVTM, CDR2 ANQGSEA. CDR3 bases: TGCAGCGTTTCATCCGGATACGAGCAGTACTTC. Translation: CSVSSGYEQYF.

The V call is TRBV2, the J call TRBJ2-3; 7 bases are shared with TRBD2. In germline, CDR1 is SNHLY, CDR2 FYNNEI. V trimming: 0 bases; J trimming: 6 bases; junction bases outside the gene matches: 6. The CDR3 is 15 residues long. DNA for the CDR3: TGTGCCAGCAGTGAAGCGCTCGGGGGAGGGGATACGCAGTATTTT. It translates to CASSEALGGGDTQYF.

This clone occurred once. The chain uses TRBV5-6 and TRBJ1-2, with TRBD1 matching 12 bases. CDR3 length: 16 amino acids. Germline V gene data show CDR1 as SGHDT and CDR2 as YYEEEE. Trimming took 4 bases from V and 4 from J; bases not matched to a gene: 8. Written as DNA, the CDR3 is TGTGCCAGCAGCGACCGGGACAGGGGGCGTATCTATGGCTACACCTTC. It codes for CASSDRDRGRIYGYTF.

The chain links TRBV9 to TRBJ2-1; 7 bases map to TRBD1. V dropped 2 bases and J dropped 10; count of bases not matched to a gene: 6. Germline lookup yields CDR1 SGDLS and CDR2 YYNGEE. The CDR3 spans 13 residues. The CDR3: CASSVDRVREQFF. The DNA of the CDR3 is TGTGCCAGCAGCGTCGACAGGGTGCGAGAGCAGTTCTTC.

The rearrangement uses TRBV5-1 and TRBJ2-1, with unresolved D. The CDR3 consists of 14 residues. Germline V gene sequence: CDR1 SGHRS, CDR2 YFSETQ. Trimming cost V 0 bases and J 4 bases, with 8 bases left between them. The CDR3 sequence: CASSLDGRYNEQFF. DNA for the CDR3: TGCGCCAGCAGCTTGGACGGACGTTACAATGAGCAGTTCTTC. Filled out from reference TRBV5-1 and TRBJ2-1, the complete variable domain reads KAGVTQTPRYLIKTRGQQVTLSCSPISGHRSVSWYQQTPGQGLQFLFEYFSETQRNKGNFPGRFSGRQFSNSRSEMNVSTLELGDSALYLCASSLDGRYNEQFFGPGTRLTVL.

The chain recombines TRBV4-1 with TRBJ1-2; 10 bases line up with TRBD1. The junction had 2 bases not matched to a gene; V was cut back by 4 bases and J by 6 bases. The CDR3 runs to 13 residues. Germline V gives CDR1 MGHRA, CDR2 YSYEKL. Here the CDR3 reads CASSPGTGDGYTF. DNA for the CDR3: TGCGCCAGCAGCCCCGGGACAGGGGATGGCTACACCTTC.

This clone was found once. The chain has TRBV29-1 and TRBJ2-1; a possible D gene is TRBD1 (6 bases). The CDR3 contains 12 residues. V was trimmed by 7 bases and J by 8 bases, leaving 15 bases between them. Germline V gene data show CDR1 as SQVTM and CDR2 as ANQGSEA. CDR3 residues: CSGKFGGYEQFF. The CDR3 DNA reads as TGCAGCGGGAAATTTGGGGGCTATGAGCAGTTCTTC.

The chain carries TRBV7-2 and TRBJ1-6, with TRBD1 matching 9 bases. CDR3 length: 14 residues. Trimming at V came to 6 bases and at J to 9 bases, leaving 6 bases not matched to a gene. From germline, CDR1 is SGHTA and CDR2 FQGNSA. CDR3 bases: TGTGCCAGCAGTACCGGGACAGGGCGTTCACCCCTCCACTTT. It yields the protein CASSTGTGRSPLHF. The full variable domain, rest sourced from reference TRBV7-2 and TRBJ1-6, is GAGVSQSPSNKVTEKGKDVELRCDPISGHTALYWYRQSLGQGLEFLIYFQGNSAPDKSGLPSDRFSAERTGGSVSTLTIQRTQQEDSAVYLCASSTGTGRSPLHFGNGTRLTVT.

The CDR3 coding sequence is TGTGCCAGCAGTGAGGTCGGACGGGTCACTGAAGCTTTCTTT. Translating gives CASSEVGRVTEAFF. The V gene is TRBV6-1, the J gene TRBJ1-1; D unclear. The CDR3 sequence is 14 residues long. Germline lookup yields CDR1 MNHNS and CDR2 SASEGT. V lost 3 bases, J lost 4 bases, and 12 bases lay in between.

This chain connects TRBV29-1 to TRBJ1-5; possibly TRBD1 for D (5 bases). Germline lookup yields CDR1 SQVTM and CDR2 ANQGSEA. CDR3 length equals 12 residues. Trimming took off 6 bases at V and 1 base at J, with 7 bases between the two ends. Here the CDR3 DNA reads TGCAGCGTAGGGACGAGCAATCAGCCCCAGCATTTT. Encoded protein: CSVGTSNQPQHF.

This clone occurred a few times. The chain recombines TRBV5-1 with TRBJ2-2, with D perhaps given as TRBD1 or TRBD2 (6 bases each). Germline V lookup: CDR1 SGHRS, CDR2 YFSETQ. V dropped 4 bases and J dropped 3 bases, with 13 bases sitting between them. CDR3 length: 15 amino acids. The CDR3 is CASSLGGQHTGELFF. CDR3 DNA: TGCGCCAGCAGCCTGGGAGGACAGCACACCGGGGAGCTGTTTTTT.

This clone was seen a single time. The CDR3 nucleotides read TGTGCCAGCAGCTTAGTCGCCCGGGACAGCCATCCCAACACTGAAGCTTTCTTT. It encodes CASSLVARDSHPNTEAFF. The rearrangement joins TRBV7-3 to TRBJ1-1, with 7 positions matching TRBD1. V gave up 2 bases and J gave up 2 bases; unmatched junction bases: 14. The germline gives CDR1 SGHTA, CDR2 FQGTGA. The CDR3 consists of 18 residues.